This passage covers 15 T cell receptor beta chains from one sample sequenced in a study of cytomegalovirus exposure and HLA in healthy donors. The PCR had 60 Vbeta and 13 Jbeta primers. Generated by immunoSEQ multiplex PCR, the TCRdb table keeps only in-frame clones and is missing some. The profile shows 150,000 to 200,000 clones, around 86% of them singletons. Sequenced: PBMCs. All receptors derive from a man over 45 in good health and CMV-seropositive.

The V call is TRBV7-7, the J call TRBJ2-2, with 7 bases fitting TRBD2. CDR3 length equals 15 residues. With 1 base clipped from V and 3 bases from J, the junction kept 2 bases outside the gene matches. Germline V gene sequence: CDR1 SSHAT, CDR2 FNYEAQ (reference sequence). The CDR3 loop is CASSLERGDTGELFF. CDR3 DNA sequence: TGTGCCAGCAGCTTAGAGCGGGGAGACACCGGGGAGCTGTTTTTT.

V is TRBV28 and J is TRBJ2-2, with a tentative D call TRBD2 (6 bases). Trimming shortened V by 2 bases and J by 2 bases, and 9 bases separated the two germline ends. CDR1 MDHEN and CDR2 SYDVKM come from the germline V gene. The CDR3 is made up of 15 amino acids. CDR3 sequence reads: CASSLGGRNTGELFF. CDR3 sequence (DNA): TGTGCCAGCAGTTTAGGAGGGCGCAACACCGGGGAGCTGTTTTTT.

This chain connects TRBV30 to TRBJ1-1, with 9 bases fitting TRBD1. The CDR3 loop spans 12 amino acids. Per the germline V gene, CDR1 is GTSNPN and CDR2 is SVGIG (reference sequence). J lost 6 bases, V lost 3 bases, and 2 bases had no gene match. The CDR3 region is CAWSRQGAEAFF. The CDR3 DNA reads as TGTGCCTGGAGCCGACAGGGGGCTGAAGCTTTCTTT.

The chain couples TRBV15 to TRBJ1-2; a possible D gene is TRBD1 (6 bases). Deletions cut 0 bases from V and 6 bases from J, with 14 bases between. The germline gives CDR1 LNHNV, CDR2 YYDKDF (reference sequence). This CDR3 is 15 amino acids long. The CDR3 DNA reads as TGTGCCACCAGCAGAGATCCTCTTCGACAGGATGGCTACACCTTC. Amino acid sequence: CATSRDPLRQDGYTF.

This CDR3 is CASSRRATDTQYF. The CDR3 nucleotides read TGTGCCAGCAGTAGGAGGGCCACAGATACGCAGTATTTT. The gene calls are TRBV28 and TRBJ2-3, with a weak D call TRBD2 (6 bases). V was pared by 5 bases and J by 2 bases, with 8 bases between. The CDR3 has 13 residues. CDR1 is MDHEN and CDR2 is SYDVKM in the germline V gene. Filled out from reference TRBV28 and TRBJ2-3, the complete variable domain reads DVKVTQSSRYLVKRTGEKVFLECVQDMDHENMFWYRQDPGLGLRLIYFSYDVKMKEKGDIPEGYSVSREKKERFSLILESASTNQTSMYLCASSRRATDTQYFGPGTRLTVL.

CDR3 DNA sequence: TGCGCCAGCAGCTTGGGTCGAAGCGGGGCCCCCTACGAGCAGTACTTC. It specifies CASSLGRSGAPYEQYF. The V gene is TRBV5-1, the J gene TRBJ2-7; TRBD2 matches 7 bases. The CDR3 runs to 16 residues. V was clipped by 0 bases and J by 2 bases; unmatched bases: 8. The V gene's germline CDR1 is SGHRS and CDR2 YFSETQ.

V is TRBV12-5 and J is TRBJ2-1, with 8 bases aligning to TRBD2. J was trimmed by 6 bases and V by 1 base; bases with no gene match: 2. This CDR3 has 14 residues. Germline V lookup: CDR1 LGHNT, CDR2 FRNRAP. The CDR3 DNA follows: TGTGCTAGTGGTTTGGAGACTAGCGTCAATGAGCAGTTCTTC. Translated: CASGLETSVNEQFF.

V usage is TRBV30 and J usage is TRBJ1-1, with a possible D match to TRBD1 (5 bases). Germline CDR1 GTSNPN, CDR2 SVGIG (reference sequence). This CDR3 is built from 14 residues. The V gene lost 0 bases and the J gene lost 7 bases, with 15 bases spanning the gap. In DNA form, the CDR3 reads TGTGCCTGGAGTGTACATAGGAGACAGATTGAAGCTTTCTTT. Translation gives CAWSVHRRQIEAFF.

The chain carries TRBV30 and TRBJ1-2; 9 bases are a match to TRBD1. CDR1 and CDR2 (germline): GTSNPN, SVGIG (reference sequence). The CDR3 runs 18 residues. Trimming cost V 5 bases and J 0 bases; bases outside gene matches: 16. The CDR3 sequence: CAWGAPWTGELSNYGYTF. DNA for the CDR3: TGTGCCTGGGGTGCCCCATGGACAGGGGAATTATCTAACTATGGCTACACCTTC. Variable domain in full (rest from reference TRBV30 and TRBJ1-2): SQTIHQWPATLVQPVGSPLSLECTVEGTSNPNLYWYRQAAGRGLQLLFYSVGIGQISSEVPQNLSASRPQDRQFILSSKKLLLSDSGFYLCAWGAPWTGELSNYGYTFGSGTRLTVV.

This chain joins TRBV15 and TRBJ1-6, with TRBD1 as a possible D gene (6 bases). The germline V gene has CDR1 LNHNV and CDR2 YYDKDF (reference sequence). This CDR3 region has 15 residues. V lost 1 base, J lost 8 bases, and 12 bases lay in between. CDR3 amino acids: CATSRVLAGDSPLHF. The CDR3 nucleotides are TGTGCCACCAGCAGAGTTCTGGCAGGGGATTCACCCCTCCACTTT.

The chain combines TRBV10-1 with TRBJ2-1, with a possible D match to TRBD2 (6 bases). The CDR3 loop spans 13 amino acids. The germline V and J ends were trimmed by 8 bases and 7 bases, with 15 bases remaining between them. Per the germline V gene, CDR1 is WNHNN and CDR2 is SYGVQD (reference sequence). CDR3 amino acids: CASLLATGNEQFF. Here the CDR3 DNA reads TGCGCCAGCTTGCTAGCGACCGGGAATGAGCAGTTCTTC.

V usage is TRBV30 and J usage is TRBJ1-2, with a tentative D call TRBD1 (5 bases). The germline V and J ends were trimmed by 0 bases and 7 bases, with 9 bases remaining between them. Germline V gene sequence: CDR1 GTSNPN, CDR2 SVGIG (reference sequence). The CDR3 contains 12 residues. CDR3 bases: TGTGCCTGGAGTGTACCCGGGGGTGGCTACACCTTC. This codes for CAWSVPGGGYTF.

The rearrangement links TRBV15 to TRBJ1-1; D not resolved. Germline V gene data show CDR1 as LNHNV and CDR2 as YYDKDF (reference sequence). CDR3 length: 15 amino acids. Between the trimmed V and J ends, which lost 0 bases and 0 bases, there was a span of 8 bases. The CDR3 DNA is TGTGCCACCAGCAGAGATCCGGGGTTGAACACTGAAGCTTTCTTT. Its protein is CATSRDPGLNTEAFF.

The chain employs TRBV12-5 and TRBJ2-1, with TRBD1 identical over 10 bases. Germline CDR1 and CDR2: LGHNT and FRNRAP. Unmatched junction bases numbered 6, after V lost 7 bases and J lost 6 bases. The CDR3 has 14 amino acids. CDR3 sequence: CASARQGAINEQFF. DNA for the CDR3: TGTGCTAGTGCCCGACAGGGGGCGATCAATGAGCAGTTCTTC.

As for this clone: The identical CDR3 is also encoded by other nucleotide sequences in the sample. This chain joins TRBV27 and TRBJ1-1, with TRBD1 matching 8 bases. Germline V gene data show CDR1 as MNHEY and CDR2 as SMNVEV (reference sequence). The CDR3 spans 12 residues. V was pared by 6 bases and J by 5 bases, with 2 bases of the junction left unmatched. In DNA, the CDR3 is TGTGCCAGCAGCACAGGGGGAACTGAAGCTTTCTTT. Translating gives CASSTGGTEAFF.